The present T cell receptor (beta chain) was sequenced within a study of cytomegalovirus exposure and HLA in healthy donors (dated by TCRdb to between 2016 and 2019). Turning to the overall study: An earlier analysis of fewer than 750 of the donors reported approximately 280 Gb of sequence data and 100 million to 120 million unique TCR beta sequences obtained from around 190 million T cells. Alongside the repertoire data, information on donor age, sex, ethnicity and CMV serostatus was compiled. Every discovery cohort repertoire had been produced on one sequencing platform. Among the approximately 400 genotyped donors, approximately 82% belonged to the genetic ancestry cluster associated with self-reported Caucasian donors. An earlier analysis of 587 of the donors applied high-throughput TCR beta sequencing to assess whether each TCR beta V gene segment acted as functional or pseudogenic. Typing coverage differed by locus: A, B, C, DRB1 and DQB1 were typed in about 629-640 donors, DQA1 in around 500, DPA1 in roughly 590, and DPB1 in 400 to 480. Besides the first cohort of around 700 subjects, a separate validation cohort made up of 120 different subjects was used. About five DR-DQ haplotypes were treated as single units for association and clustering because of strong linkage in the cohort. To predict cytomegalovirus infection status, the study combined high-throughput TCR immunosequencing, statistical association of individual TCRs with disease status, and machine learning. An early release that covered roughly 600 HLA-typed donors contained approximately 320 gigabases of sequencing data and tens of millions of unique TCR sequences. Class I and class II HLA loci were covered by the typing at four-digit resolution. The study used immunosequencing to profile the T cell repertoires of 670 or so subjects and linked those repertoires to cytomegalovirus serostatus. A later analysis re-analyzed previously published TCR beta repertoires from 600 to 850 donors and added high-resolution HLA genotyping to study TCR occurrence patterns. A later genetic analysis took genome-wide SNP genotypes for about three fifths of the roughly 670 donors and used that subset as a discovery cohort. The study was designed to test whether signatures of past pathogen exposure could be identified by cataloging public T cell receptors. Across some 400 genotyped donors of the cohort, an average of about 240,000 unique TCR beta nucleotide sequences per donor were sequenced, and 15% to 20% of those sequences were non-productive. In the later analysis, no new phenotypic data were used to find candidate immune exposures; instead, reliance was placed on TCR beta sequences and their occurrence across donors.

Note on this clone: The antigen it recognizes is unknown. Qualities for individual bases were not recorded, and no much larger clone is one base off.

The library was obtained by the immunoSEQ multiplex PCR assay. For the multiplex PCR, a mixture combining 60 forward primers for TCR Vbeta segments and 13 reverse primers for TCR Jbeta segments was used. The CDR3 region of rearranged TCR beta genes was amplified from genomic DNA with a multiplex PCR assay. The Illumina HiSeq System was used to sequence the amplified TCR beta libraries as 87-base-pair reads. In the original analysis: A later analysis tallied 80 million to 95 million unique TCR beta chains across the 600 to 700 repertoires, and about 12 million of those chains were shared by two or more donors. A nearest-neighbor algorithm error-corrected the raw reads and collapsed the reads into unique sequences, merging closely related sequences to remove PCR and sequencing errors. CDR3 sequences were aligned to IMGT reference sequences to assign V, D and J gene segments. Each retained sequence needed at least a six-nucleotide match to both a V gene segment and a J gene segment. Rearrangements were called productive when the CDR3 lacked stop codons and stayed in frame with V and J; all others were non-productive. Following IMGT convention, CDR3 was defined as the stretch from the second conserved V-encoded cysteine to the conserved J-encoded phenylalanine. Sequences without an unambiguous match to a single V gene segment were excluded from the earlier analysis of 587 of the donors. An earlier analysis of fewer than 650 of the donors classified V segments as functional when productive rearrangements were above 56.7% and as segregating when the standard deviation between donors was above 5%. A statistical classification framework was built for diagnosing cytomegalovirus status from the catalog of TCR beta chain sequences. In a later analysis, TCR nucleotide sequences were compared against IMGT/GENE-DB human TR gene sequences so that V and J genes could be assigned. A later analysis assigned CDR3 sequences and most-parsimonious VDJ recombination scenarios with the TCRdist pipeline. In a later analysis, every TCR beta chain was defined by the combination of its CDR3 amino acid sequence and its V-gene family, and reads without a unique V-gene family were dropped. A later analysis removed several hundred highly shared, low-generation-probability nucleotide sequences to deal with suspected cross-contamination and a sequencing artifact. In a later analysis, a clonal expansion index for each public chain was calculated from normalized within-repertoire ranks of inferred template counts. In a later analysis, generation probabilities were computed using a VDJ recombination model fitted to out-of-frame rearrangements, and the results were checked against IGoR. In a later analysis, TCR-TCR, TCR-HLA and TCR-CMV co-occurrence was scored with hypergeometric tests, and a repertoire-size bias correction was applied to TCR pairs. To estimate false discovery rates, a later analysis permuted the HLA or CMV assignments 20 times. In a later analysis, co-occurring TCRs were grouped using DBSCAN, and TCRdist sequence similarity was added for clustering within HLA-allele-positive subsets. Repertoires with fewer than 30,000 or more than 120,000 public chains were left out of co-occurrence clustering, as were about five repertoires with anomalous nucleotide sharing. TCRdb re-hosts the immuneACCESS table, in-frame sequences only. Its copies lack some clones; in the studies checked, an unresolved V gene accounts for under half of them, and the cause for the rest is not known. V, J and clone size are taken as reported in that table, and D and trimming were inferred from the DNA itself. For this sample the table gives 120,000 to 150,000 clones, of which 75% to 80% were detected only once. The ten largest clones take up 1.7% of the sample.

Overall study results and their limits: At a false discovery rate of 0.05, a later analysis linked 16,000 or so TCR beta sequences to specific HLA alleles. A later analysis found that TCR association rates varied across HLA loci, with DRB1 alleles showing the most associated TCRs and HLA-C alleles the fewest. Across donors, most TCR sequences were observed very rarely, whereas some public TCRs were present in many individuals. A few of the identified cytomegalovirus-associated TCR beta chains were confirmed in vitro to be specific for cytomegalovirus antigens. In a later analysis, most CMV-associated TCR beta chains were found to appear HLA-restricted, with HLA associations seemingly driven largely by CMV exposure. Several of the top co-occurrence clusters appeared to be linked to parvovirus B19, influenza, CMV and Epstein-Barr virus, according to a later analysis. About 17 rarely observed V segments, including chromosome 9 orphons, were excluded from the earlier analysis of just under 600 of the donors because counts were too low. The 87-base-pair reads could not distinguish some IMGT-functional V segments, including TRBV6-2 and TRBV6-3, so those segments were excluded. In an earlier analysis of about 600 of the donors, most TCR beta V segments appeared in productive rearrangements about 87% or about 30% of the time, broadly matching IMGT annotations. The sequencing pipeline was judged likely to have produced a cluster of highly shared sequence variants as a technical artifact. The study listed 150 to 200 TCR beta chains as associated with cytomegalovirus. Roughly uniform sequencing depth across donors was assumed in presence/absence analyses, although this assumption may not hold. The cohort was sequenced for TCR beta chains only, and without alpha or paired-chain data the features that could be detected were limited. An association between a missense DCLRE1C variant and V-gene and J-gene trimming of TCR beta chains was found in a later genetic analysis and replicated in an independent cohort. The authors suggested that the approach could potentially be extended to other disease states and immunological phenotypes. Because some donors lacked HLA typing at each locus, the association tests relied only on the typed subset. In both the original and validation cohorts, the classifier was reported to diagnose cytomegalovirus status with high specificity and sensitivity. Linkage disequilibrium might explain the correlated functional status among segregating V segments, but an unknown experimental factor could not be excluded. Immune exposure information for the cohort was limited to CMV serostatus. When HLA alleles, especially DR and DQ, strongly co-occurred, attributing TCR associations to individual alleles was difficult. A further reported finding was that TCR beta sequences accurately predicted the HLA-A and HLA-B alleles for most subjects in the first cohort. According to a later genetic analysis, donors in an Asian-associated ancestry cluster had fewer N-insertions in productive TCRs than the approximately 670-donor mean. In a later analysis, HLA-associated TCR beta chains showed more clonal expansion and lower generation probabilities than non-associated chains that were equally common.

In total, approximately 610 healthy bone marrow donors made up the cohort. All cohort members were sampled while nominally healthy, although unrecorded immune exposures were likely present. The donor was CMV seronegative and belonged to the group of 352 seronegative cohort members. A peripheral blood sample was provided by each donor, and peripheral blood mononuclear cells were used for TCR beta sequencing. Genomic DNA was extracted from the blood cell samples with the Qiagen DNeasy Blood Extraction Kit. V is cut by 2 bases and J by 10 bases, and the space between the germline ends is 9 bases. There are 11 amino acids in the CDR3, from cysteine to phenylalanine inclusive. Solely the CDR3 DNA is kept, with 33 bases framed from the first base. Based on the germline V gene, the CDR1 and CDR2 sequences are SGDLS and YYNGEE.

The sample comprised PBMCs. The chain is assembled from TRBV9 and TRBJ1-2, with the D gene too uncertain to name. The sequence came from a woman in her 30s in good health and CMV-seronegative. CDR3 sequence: CASSVGSHYTF. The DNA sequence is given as TGTGCCAGCAGCGTGGGGAGCCACTACACCTTC.